This T cell receptor beta chain was obtained from a study of cytomegalovirus exposure and HLA in healthy donors. Background on the study: In a later analysis, the roughly 120 validation repertoires were reported to have used the same platform as the approximately 670 first-cohort repertoires. Points from the study as a whole: Among the CMV-associated chains, a few were confirmed in vitro as specific for CMV antigens. Using the classifier, cytomegalovirus status was reportedly diagnosed with high specificity and sensitivity.

As concerns this clone: Its antigen is undetermined.

Here immunoSEQ multiplex PCR was the method, and the copy in TCRdb shows in-frame clones only, minus some. Of tens of thousands of clones listed, 90% to 95% are singletons. Separate from the 666-subject first cohort, the roughly 120-subject validation cohort was the one that the donors belonged to. The TCR sequence derives from a man aged 18 to 29 in good health and CMV-seropositive. The sequencing input was PBMCs.

DNA of the CDR3: TGTGCCACCAGCACACTGGACACTGAAGCTTTCTTT. Protein product: CATSTLDTEAFF. The rearrangement joins TRBV15 to TRBJ1-1; D gene uncertain. Germline-derived CDR1 and CDR2 are LNHNV and YYDKDF (reference sequence). V lost 4 bases and J lost 3, with 6 bases in between. The CDR3 contains 12 residues. Combining the CDR3 with reference TRBV15 and TRBJ1-1 gives the whole variable domain DAMVIQNPRYQVTQFGKPVTLSCSQTLNHNVMYWYQQKSSQAPKLLFHYYDKDFNNEADTPDNFQSRRPNTSFCFLDIRSPGLGDTAMYLCATSTLDTEAFFGQGTRLTVV.